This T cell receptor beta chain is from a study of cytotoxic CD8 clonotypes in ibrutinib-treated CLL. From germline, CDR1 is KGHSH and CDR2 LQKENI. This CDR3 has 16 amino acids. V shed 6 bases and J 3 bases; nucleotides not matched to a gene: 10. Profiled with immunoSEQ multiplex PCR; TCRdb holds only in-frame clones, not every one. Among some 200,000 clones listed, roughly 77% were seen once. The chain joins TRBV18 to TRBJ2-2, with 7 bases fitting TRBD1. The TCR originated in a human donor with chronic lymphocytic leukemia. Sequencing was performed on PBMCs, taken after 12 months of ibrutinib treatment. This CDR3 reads CASSPEQGPDTGELFF. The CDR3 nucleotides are TGTGCCAGCTCCCCAGAACAGGGGCCTGACACCGGGGAGCTGTTTTTT.